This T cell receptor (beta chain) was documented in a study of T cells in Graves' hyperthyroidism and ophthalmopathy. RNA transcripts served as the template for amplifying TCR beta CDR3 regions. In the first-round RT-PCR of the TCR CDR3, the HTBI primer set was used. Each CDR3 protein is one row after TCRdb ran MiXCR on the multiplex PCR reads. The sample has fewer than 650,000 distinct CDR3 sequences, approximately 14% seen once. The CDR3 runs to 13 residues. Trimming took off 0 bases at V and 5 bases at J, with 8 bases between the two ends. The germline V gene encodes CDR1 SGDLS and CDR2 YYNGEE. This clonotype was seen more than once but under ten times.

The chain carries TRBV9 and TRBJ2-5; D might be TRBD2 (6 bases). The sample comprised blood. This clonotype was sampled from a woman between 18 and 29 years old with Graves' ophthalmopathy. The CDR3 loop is CASSVDSGETQYF. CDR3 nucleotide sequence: TGTGCCAGCAGCGTAGACAGCGGGGAGACCCAGTACTTC.